This T cell receptor (beta chain) stems from a study of cytomegalovirus exposure and HLA in healthy donors. J was trimmed by 7 bases and V by 5 bases; bases with no gene match: 9. Germline lookup yields CDR1 SGHAT and CDR2 FQNNGV. The CDR3 loop spans 14 amino acids. The study ran its PCR with 60 Vbeta and 13 Jbeta primers. Sequencing was performed with immunoSEQ multiplex PCR; in TCRdb, only in-frame clones are kept and a portion is missing. This table has about 92,000 clones, about 84% appearing once. This clone was counted once. Its specificity is not known. Study conclusions and caveats: According to an earlier analysis, most TCR beta V segments yielded productive rearrangements about 87% or about 30% of the time.

The genes are TRBV11-2 and TRBJ2-7, with 9 bases that match TRBD1. The receptor was isolated from a girl under 10 years old in good health and CMV-seropositive. Source material: PBMCs. The CDR3 protein is CASSPDRGIGEQYF. The CDR3, as DNA: TGTGCCAGCAGCCCCGACAGGGGGATTGGAGAGCAGTACTTC. Combining the CDR3 with reference TRBV11-2 and TRBJ2-7 gives the whole variable domain EAGVAQSPRYKIIEKRQSVAFWCNPISGHATLYWYQQILGQGPKLLIQFQNNGVVDDSQLPKDRFSAERLKGVDSTLKIQPAKLEDSAVYLCASSPDRGIGEQYFGPGTRLTVT.